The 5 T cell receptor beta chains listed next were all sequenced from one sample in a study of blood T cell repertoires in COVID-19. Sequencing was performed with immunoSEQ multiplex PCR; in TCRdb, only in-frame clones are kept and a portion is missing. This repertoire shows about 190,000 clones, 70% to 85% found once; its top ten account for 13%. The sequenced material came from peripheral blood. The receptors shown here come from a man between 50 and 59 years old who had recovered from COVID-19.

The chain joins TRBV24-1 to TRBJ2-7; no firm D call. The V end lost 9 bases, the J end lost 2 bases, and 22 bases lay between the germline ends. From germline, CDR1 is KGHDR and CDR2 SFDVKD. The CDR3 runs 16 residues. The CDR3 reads CATHSPSIRPAYEQYF. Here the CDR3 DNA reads TGTGCCACCCACAGCCCCTCCATCCGGCCCGCCTACGAGCAGTACTTC.

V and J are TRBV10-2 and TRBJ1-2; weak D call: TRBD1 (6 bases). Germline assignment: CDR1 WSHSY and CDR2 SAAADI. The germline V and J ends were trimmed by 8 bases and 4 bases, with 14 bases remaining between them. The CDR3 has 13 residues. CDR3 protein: CASGVQGTYGYTF. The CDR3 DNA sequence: TGCGCCAGCGGGGTACAGGGTACCTATGGCTACACCTTC.

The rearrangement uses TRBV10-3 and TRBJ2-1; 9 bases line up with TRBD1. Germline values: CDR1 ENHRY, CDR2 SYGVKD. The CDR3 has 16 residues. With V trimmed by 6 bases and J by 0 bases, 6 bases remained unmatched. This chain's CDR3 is CAIRTDRGLSYNEQFF. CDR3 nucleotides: TGTGCCATCAGAACGGACAGGGGCCTCTCCTACAATGAGCAGTTCTTC.

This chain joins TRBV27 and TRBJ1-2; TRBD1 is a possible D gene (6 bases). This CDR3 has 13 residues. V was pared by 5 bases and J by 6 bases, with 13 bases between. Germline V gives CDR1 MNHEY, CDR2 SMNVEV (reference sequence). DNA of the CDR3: TGTGCCAGCAGTCCGGGGGGCTCCCATGGCTACACCTTC. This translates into CASSPGGSHGYTF.

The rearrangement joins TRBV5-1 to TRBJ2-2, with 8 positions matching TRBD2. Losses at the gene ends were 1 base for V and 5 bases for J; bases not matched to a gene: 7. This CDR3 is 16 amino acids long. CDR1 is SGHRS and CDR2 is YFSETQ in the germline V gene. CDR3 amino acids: CASSLRGLGETGELFF. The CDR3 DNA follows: TGCGCCAGCAGCTTGAGGGGACTAGGGGAAACCGGGGAGCTGTTTTTT.